This entry lists 28 T cell receptor beta chains sequenced from one sample in a study of T cells in Graves' hyperthyroidism and ophthalmopathy. Amplification yielded TCR beta CDR3 regions, with RNA transcripts as the source. Using the HTBI primer set, a first-round RT-PCR was run on the TCR CDR3. One entry per CDR3 protein results from TCRdb running MiXCR on the multiplex PCR reads. The table has under 450,000 distinct CDR3 sequences, around a sixth seen once. The sample was blood. These receptors originate from a woman aged 18 to 35 with Graves' hyperthyroidism.

The V and J genes are TRBV7-2 and TRBJ2-1, with 9 positions matching TRBD2. This CDR3 spans 16 amino acids. Germline trimming cut 5 bases from V and 9 bases from J; bases unmatched to any gene: 14. CDR1 and CDR2 (germline): SGHTA, FQGNSA. CDR3 DNA: TGTGCCAGCAGCCCGCCCCGGCGGGGGGGCCTTGTTGAGCAGTTCTTC. Its protein product is CASSPPRRGGLVEQFF.

This clonotype was seen ten or more times. The gene calls are TRBV7-9 and TRBJ2-7; 8 nucleotides align to TRBD1. The V gene end was trimmed by 5 bases and the J gene end by 2 bases; junction bases not matched to a gene: 11. Germline CDR1 reads SEHNR; CDR2 reads FQNEAQ (reference sequence). The CDR3 covers 16 residues. The DNA of the CDR3 is TGTGCCAGCAGCCCCCCGAGCAGGGGGCTTACCTACGAGCAGTACTTC. Amino acid sequence: CASSPPSRGLTYEQYF.

Ten or more counts support this clonotype. DNA of the CDR3: TGTGCCAGCAGCCCTCGCCGGGACAGGGGTGAAAAACTGTTTTTT. This translates into CASSPRRDRGEKLFF. The genes are TRBV9 and TRBJ1-4; 10 nucleotides align to TRBD1. The junction had 7 bases not matched to a gene; V was cut back by 4 bases and J by 7 bases. The CDR3 spans 15 residues. Per the germline V gene, CDR1 is SGDLS and CDR2 is YYNGEE.

This clonotype came up many times. V and J are TRBV5-6 and TRBJ2-1; tentatively, D is TRBD1 (5 bases). The CDR3 contains 14 residues. Germline CDR1 SGHDT, CDR2 YYEEEE. The ends were cut back, 0 bases at V and 11 bases at J, with 15 bases in the middle. The CDR3 loop is CASSLVGALPKQFF. CDR3 DNA sequence: TGTGCCAGCAGCTTGGTAGGGGCGCTACCTAAGCAGTTCTTC.

This clonotype was recorded many times. The chain uses TRBV11-2 and TRBJ2-3, with 12 bases fitting TRBD1. The ends lost 4 bases at V and 4 bases at J; junction bases unmatched: 6. This CDR3 is 16 amino acids long. Per the germline V gene, CDR1 is SGHAT and CDR2 is FQNNGV. This chain's CDR3 is CASSSRDRGQSDTQYF. CDR3 DNA: TGTGCCAGCAGCTCCCGGGACAGGGGGCAGTCAGATACGCAGTATTTT. The full variable domain, completed using reference TRBV11-2 and TRBJ2-3, is EAGVAQSPRYKIIEKRQSVAFWCNPISGHATLYWYQQILGQGPKLLIQFQNNGVVDDSQLPKDRFSAERLKGVDSTLKIQPAKLEDSAVYLCASSSRDRGQSDTQYFGPGTRLTVL.

This chain connects TRBV13 to TRBJ2-1, with 10 bases identical to TRBD2. Trimming took 5 bases from V and 8 from J; bases not matched to a gene: 12. Germline V gene lookup returns CDR1 PRHDT and CDR2 FYEKMQ (reference sequence). This CDR3 contains 16 residues. The CDR3 DNA reads as TGTGCCAGCAGCCCCGAAGGAGCGGGAGGGCTTCATGAGCAGTTCTTC. Protein sequence: CASSPEGAGGLHEQFF.

This clonotype was counted at least ten times. The rearrangement links TRBV20-1 to TRBJ1-2; no clear D gene. The V end was cut by 5 bases, the J end by 7 bases, with 8 bases between. The CDR3 extends over 10 amino acids. Germline V lookup: CDR1 DFQATT, CDR2 SNEGSKA (reference sequence). As DNA, the CDR3 is TGCAGTGCTGCGGACCGTGGCTACACCTTC. Protein: CSAADRGYTF.

This clonotype was detected ten times or more. CDR3 in DNA: TGCAGCGCCGGGACAGGGCAAGAGACCCAGTACTTC. Encoded protein: CSAGTGQETQYF. The chain recombines TRBV29-1 with TRBJ2-5; TRBD1 matches 9 bases. Per the germline V gene, CDR1 is SQVTM and CDR2 is ANQGSEA. With 7 bases clipped from V and 2 bases from J, the junction kept 2 bases outside the gene matches. This CDR3 region has 12 residues.

Many counts were recorded for this clonotype. The V call is TRBV5-1, the J call TRBJ2-7; TRBD1 is a possible D gene (6 bases). Trimming removed 3 bases at V and 2 bases at J, with 18 bases between. The CDR3 contains 16 residues. Per germline, CDR1 SGHRS and CDR2 YFSETQ. CDR3 nucleotide sequence: TGCGCCAGCAGCTCCCCTTACGGAAAGGGGGCCTACGAGCAGTACTTC. It encodes CASSSPYGKGAYEQYF.

The chain couples TRBV6-1 to TRBJ1-4; D is unresolved. Germline loops: CDR1 MNHNS, CDR2 SASEGT. The CDR3 has 16 residues. Trimming shortened V by 5 bases and J by 2 bases, and 15 bases separated the two germline ends. The CDR3 bases are TGTGCCAGCAGTCCTGACCCGGGGAGGACTAATGAAAAACTGTTTTTT. Protein: CASSPDPGRTNEKLFF.

This clonotype was seen at least ten times. The chain carries TRBV20-1 and TRBJ1-1, with D hard to call. Trimming took 2 bases from V and 2 from J, leaving 9 bases between them. There are 13 residues in the CDR3. CDR1 is DFQATT and CDR2 is SNEGSKA in the germline V gene (reference sequence). CDR3 in amino acids: CSARQDLNTEAFF. The CDR3 DNA follows: TGCAGTGCTAGACAGGATTTAAACACTGAAGCTTTCTTT.

This clonotype has only one observation. Just one base apart from a much larger clone, this may be a read error. The rearrangement uses TRBV6-1 and TRBJ1-6; possible D gene TRBD1, 5 bases. The CDR3 sequence is 13 residues long. Germline assignment: CDR1 MNHNS and CDR2 SASEGT. CDR3 sequence: CASRTAGSSPLYF. As DNA, the CDR3 is TGTGCCAGCAGGACTGCAGGGTCTTCACCCCTCTACTTT.

The chain links TRBV5-5 to TRBJ1-4; 7 bases fit TRBD1. Losses at the gene ends were 4 bases for V and 8 bases for J; bases not matched to a gene: 11. Germline V gene lookup returns CDR1 SGHKS and CDR2 YYEKEE (reference sequence). The CDR3 is 15 residues long. The CDR3 here is CASSAGTVVREKLFF. In nucleotides, the CDR3 is TGTGCCAGCAGCGCTGGGACAGTGGTTCGGGAAAAACTGTTTTTT.

This clonotype was recorded at least ten times. The CDR3 nucleotides are TGCAGTGCTAGCCAGGGGATAAGCAAACTGTTTTTT. Amino acids: CSASQGISKLFF. The rearrangement joins TRBV20-1 to TRBJ1-4; weak D call: TRBD1 (6 bases). The CDR3 totals 12 residues. V was pared by 3 bases and J by 11 bases, with 13 bases between. From germline, CDR1 is DFQATT and CDR2 SNEGSKA (reference sequence).

This clonotype was observed at least ten times. CDR3 region: CASSVEGAAYEQYF. The DNA for the CDR3 is TGTGCCAGCAGCGTAGAGGGGGCCGCCTACGAGCAGTACTTC. The gene calls are TRBV9 and TRBJ2-7; 7 bases are a match to TRBD1. V was pared by 0 bases and J by 2 bases, with 2 bases of the junction left unmatched. CDR3 length: 14 amino acids. Looked up from germline, CDR1 is SGDLS and CDR2 is YYNGEE.

This clonotype showed up many times. The V and J genes are TRBV7-2 and TRBJ2-3; D gene uncertain. Germline assignment: CDR1 SGHTA and CDR2 FQGNSA. CDR3 length: 12 amino acids. Trimming stripped 3 bases from V and 2 bases from J, with 3 bases between. The CDR3 spells CASSFYTDTQYF. CDR3 nucleotide sequence: TGTGCCAGCAGCTTCTACACAGATACGCAGTATTTT.

This clonotype was detected many times. The J gene is TRBJ1-2, the V gene TRBV12-3 or TRBV12-4, with TRBD1 matching 9 bases. Losses at the gene ends were 1 base for V and 4 bases for J; bases not matched to a gene: 7. CDR3 length: 16 residues. For the CDR3, the DNA is TGTGCCAGCAGTTTAGAGATAACAGGGGGCGGCTATGGCTACACCTTC. It yields the protein CASSLEITGGGYGYTF.

This clonotype has a count of ten or more. The V gene is TRBV28, the J gene TRBJ1-3; D possibly corresponds to TRBD1 (5 bases). This CDR3 is 12 amino acids long. V lost 11 bases to trimming and J lost 0 bases, with 8 bases between them. Germline lookup yields CDR1 MDHEN and CDR2 SYDVKM. The CDR3 loop reads CALGGSGNTIYF. The CDR3 DNA is TGTGCCTTGGGGGGCTCTGGAAACACCATATATTTT.

In this sample, this clonotype turned up a few times. The chain carries TRBV10-3 and TRBJ1-5, with 7 positions matching TRBD1. The CDR3 sequence is 14 residues long. Per germline, CDR1 ENHRY and CDR2 SYGVKD. The V gene end was trimmed by 0 bases and the J gene end by 6 bases; junction bases not matched to a gene: 2. The CDR3 DNA follows: TGTGCCATCAGTGAGTCAACAGGGGTTCAGCCCCAGCATTTT. It encodes CAISESTGVQPQHF.

This clonotype was counted many times. The CDR3 reads CAWSHGGGYEQYF. The CDR3 nucleotides are TGTGCCTGGAGCCATGGGGGGGGCTACGAGCAGTACTTC. The chain links TRBV30 to TRBJ2-7; 7 bases agree with TRBD2. V dropped 3 bases and J dropped 3; count of bases not matched to a gene: 5. This CDR3 spans 13 amino acids. Germline V CDR1 and CDR2: GTSNPN, SVGIG (reference sequence).

Many counts were recorded for this clonotype. DNA for the CDR3: TGTGCCAGCAGCGCAACAGGGGTCCTCAATCAGCCCCAGCATTTT. Its translation: CASSATGVLNQPQHF. The chain has TRBV2 and TRBJ1-5, with 7 bases matching TRBD1. The CDR3 spans 15 residues. V lost 6 bases, J lost 3 bases, and 8 bases stayed unmatched. From germline, CDR1 is SNHLY and CDR2 FYNNEI.

The gene calls are TRBV2 and TRBJ2-7; D may correspond to TRBD1 or TRBD2 (5 bases each). The CDR3 consists of 14 residues. Germline V gives CDR1 SNHLY, CDR2 FYNNEI. The V gene lost 5 bases and the J gene lost 2 bases, with 13 bases spanning the gap. The CDR3 DNA is TGTGCCAGCAGTCTGAAGACGGGACCCTACGAGCAGTACTTC. As protein: CASSLKTGPYEQYF.

Note on this clonotype: At one of its ends the junction is not consistent with the germline gene, which may arise from a read error. V usage is TRBV4-1 and J usage is TRBJ1-5; D is possibly TRBD1 (6 bases). From germline, CDR1 is MGHRA and CDR2 YSYEKL. CDR3 size: 15 residues. CDR3 in DNA: TGCGCCAACAGCCAAAACAGGGAGCGCAATCAGCCCCAGCATTTT. Its protein is CANSQNRERNQPQHF.

The rearrangement joins TRBV3-1 to TRBJ1-1, with 9 bases aligning to TRBD1. Germline V CDR1 and CDR2: LGHDT, YNNKEL (reference sequence). The CDR3 contains 13 residues. J lost 10 bases, V lost 3 bases, and 6 bases had no gene match. The CDR3: CASSHLDRGTAFF. The CDR3 DNA reads as TGTGCCAGCAGCCACCTCGACAGGGGGACAGCTTTCTTT.

The CDR3 nucleotides read TGTGCCAGCAGCTCAAGGGGGGAGGGCCCTCAAGAGACCCAGTACTTC. As protein: CASSSRGEGPQETQYF. This chain joins TRBV5-6 and TRBJ2-5, with D maybe TRBD2 (7 bases). Germline CDR1 and CDR2: SGHDT and YYEEEE. V lost 3 bases to trimming and J lost 2 bases, with 17 bases between them. The CDR3 runs 16 residues. Using reference TRBV5-6 and TRBJ2-5 for the parts outside the CDR3, the full variable domain is DAGVTQSPTHLIKTRGQQVTLRCSPKSGHDTVSWYQQALGQGPQFIFQYYEEEERQRGNFPDRFSGHQFPNYSSELNVNALLLGDSALYLCASSSRGEGPQETQYFGPGTRLLVL.

This clonotype was detected ten times or more. V gene TRBV2 combines with J gene TRBJ2-3, with TRBD1 matching 7 bases. The CDR3 contains 15 residues. Trimming took 3 bases from V and 2 from J; bases not matched to a gene: 5. The V gene's germline CDR1 is SNHLY and CDR2 FYNNEI. The DNA of the CDR3 is TGTGCCAGCAGTGAGGAGCAGGGGGACACAGATACGCAGTATTTT. It encodes CASSEEQGDTDTQYF. The variable domain in full, with the rest retrieved from reference TRBV2 and TRBJ2-3, is EPEVTQTPSHQVTQMGQEVILRCVPISNHLYFYWYRQILGQKVEFLVSFYNNEISEKSEIFDDQFSVERPDGSNFTLKIRSTKLEDSAMYFCASSEEQGDTDTQYFGPGTRLTVL.

CDR3 sequence: CASSPGLAGAGELFF. The CDR3 nucleotides read TGCGCCAGCAGCCCCGGACTAGCGGGAGCCGGGGAGCTGTTTTTT. The chain uses TRBV5-1 and TRBJ2-2, with 13 bases lining up with TRBD2. The V gene's germline CDR1 is SGHRS and CDR2 YFSETQ. The CDR3 sequence is 15 residues long. With V trimmed by 4 bases and J by 6 bases, 3 bases remained unmatched.

This clonotype appeared many times. The V and J genes are TRBV5-1 and TRBJ2-7, with D perhaps matching TRBD1 (5 bases). V lost 0 bases and J lost 4, with 11 bases in between. Per the germline V gene, CDR1 is SGHRS and CDR2 is YFSETQ. The CDR3 has 14 residues. In DNA form, the CDR3 reads TGCGCCAGCAGCTTGGGACAGAAGGATTACGAGCAGTACTTC. Translating it yields CASSLGQKDYEQYF.